Listed here are 22 T cell receptor beta chains from one sample, sequenced in a study of Ad26.COV2.S vaccination and SARS-CoV-2 variants. Data came from immunoSEQ multiplex PCR; TCRdb stores just in-frame clones and leaves some out. Among fewer than 600,000 clones listed, 80% to 90% were seen once. Stated treatment: approximately 18 received Ad26.COV2.S at low or high dose, single or two shots; about five received placebo; per-sample allocation not given. Repertoires come from day 63 after the first vaccine or placebo injection. This material consisted of peripheral blood, taken in a trial of Ad26.COV2.S vaccine versus placebo. These receptors were obtained from a person aged 18-60 years who received the Ad26.COV2.S COVID-19 vaccine or a placebo.

This clone was counted a few times. This chain uses TRBV6-5 with TRBJ1-5; unclear D gene. Between the trimmed V and J ends, which lost 6 bases and 5 bases, there was a span of 14 bases. Germline CDR1 MNHEY, CDR2 SVGAGI. The CDR3 is made up of 14 amino acids. This chain's CDR3 is CASRRPGAYQPQHF. CDR3 DNA: TGTGCCAGCAGGCGCCCGGGAGCATATCAGCCCCAGCATTTT.

The chain carries TRBV29-1 and TRBJ1-1, with D unclear. Germline CDR1 is SQVTM and CDR2 is ANQGSEA. This CDR3 comprises 13 residues. V gave up 3 bases and J gave up 1 base, with 9 bases separating them. CDR3 loop: CSVERQTNTEAFF. The CDR3, as DNA: TGCAGCGTTGAGAGGCAGACGAACACTGAAGCTTTCTTT.

The chain joins TRBV6-6 to TRBJ1-1, with 8 bases identical to TRBD1. The trim removed 5 bases at V and 8 bases at J, leaving 7 bases unmatched. Per germline, CDR1 MNHNY and CDR2 SVGAGI (reference sequence). The CDR3 is 13 residues long. The CDR3 spells CASSLPGQVEAFF. CDR3 sequence (DNA): TGTGCCAGCAGTCTCCCGGGACAGGTGGAAGCTTTCTTT.

This chain connects TRBV18 to TRBJ2-5; TRBD1 matches 7 bases. The V segment lost 4 bases and the J segment 10 bases; nucleotides outside the gene matches: 6. The CDR3 length is 12 residues. Looked up from germline, CDR1 is KGHSH and CDR2 is LQKENI. CDR3 DNA: TGTGCCAGCTCACTTCTACAGGGGAACCAGTACTTC. As protein: CASSLLQGNQYF.

The V call is TRBV11-3, the J call TRBJ2-5; possible D gene TRBD1, 5 bases. CDR1 SGHNT and CDR2 YENEEA come from the germline V gene. The CDR3 is 13 amino acids. V lost 1 base to trimming and J lost 6 bases, with 9 bases between them. The CDR3 protein is CASSLGQSQTQYF. The DNA for the CDR3 is TGTGCCAGCAGCTTAGGACAGTCTCAGACCCAGTACTTC.

V is TRBV4-1 and J is TRBJ1-1; D gene uncertain. Germline V gene lookup returns CDR1 MGHRA and CDR2 YSYEKL. CDR3 size: 12 residues. V lost 4 bases and J 1 base, leaving 4 bases between the germline ends. The DNA for the CDR3 is TGCGCCAGCAGCCTTACGAACACTGAAGCTTTCTTT. It translates to CASSLTNTEAFF.

This chain uses TRBV7-9 with TRBJ2-7, with 8 nucleotides matching TRBD1. The CDR3 is 14 residues long. Germline CDR1 and CDR2: SEHNR and FQNEAQ (reference sequence). The junction had 8 bases not matched to a gene; V was cut back by 5 bases and J by 5 bases. Here the CDR3 DNA reads TGTGCCAGCAGCCAAAGGACAGGGTCCCACGAGCAGTACTTC. This codes for CASSQRTGSHEQYF. The complete variable domain, with remaining parts taken from reference TRBV7-9 and TRBJ2-7, reads DTGVSQNPRHKITKRGQNVTFRCDPISEHNRLYWYRQTLGQGPEFLTYFQNEAQLEKSRLLSDRFSAERPKGSFSTLEIQRTEQGDSAMYLCASSQRTGSHEQYFGPGTRLTVT.

The V call is TRBV30, the J call TRBJ1-6; perhaps TRBD1 as D (6 bases). The CDR3 runs to 12 residues. CDR1 GTSNPN and CDR2 SVGIG come from the germline V gene (reference sequence). The V end was cut by 7 bases, the J end by 10 bases, with 14 bases between. The CDR3 sequence: CASRPRGSPLHF. In DNA form, the CDR3 reads TGTGCCTCACGCCCCAGGGGATCACCCCTCCACTTT.

The CDR3 loop is CASSPGTGPYEQYF. The CDR3 DNA is TGTGCCAGCTCACCGGGGACAGGGCCCTACGAGCAGTACTTC. The chain combines TRBV18 with TRBJ2-7; 9 bases are shared with TRBD1. The trim removed 3 bases at V and 2 bases at J, leaving 2 bases unmatched. CDR1 is KGHSH, CDR2 LQKENI, per germline. CDR3 length equals 14 residues.

This clone showed up just once. The gene calls are TRBV27 and TRBJ2-3, with 12 bases that match TRBD2. V trimming: 7 bases; J trimming: 7 bases; junction bases outside the gene matches: 9. The V gene's germline CDR1 is MNHEY and CDR2 SMNVEV (reference sequence). The CDR3 has 15 amino acids. The CDR3 spells CASNKGLAGLNTQYF. Written as DNA, the CDR3 is TGTGCCAGCAACAAGGGACTAGCGGGTCTGAATACGCAGTATTTT.

J is TRBJ2-2 and V is TRBV7-2; 7 nucleotides match TRBD1. Losses at the gene ends were 6 bases for V and 2 bases for J; bases not matched to a gene: 12. The CDR3 loop spans 17 amino acids. Germline CDR1 and CDR2: SGHTA and FQGNSA. CDR3 in amino acids: CASRRRQGLSNTGELFF. For the CDR3, the DNA is TGTGCCAGCAGAAGGCGACAGGGCCTATCAAACACCGGGGAGCTGTTTTTT.

CDR3: CATSRGSGGRSPLHF. The CDR3 nucleotides read TGTGCCACCAGCAGAGGGTCAGGGGGTCGTTCACCCCTCCACTTT. This rearrangement joins TRBV15 to TRBJ1-6; 7 nucleotides align to TRBD1. The V and J ends lost 1 base and 9 bases, in that order; junction bases with no gene match: 6. The CDR3 is made up of 15 amino acids. Germline V lookup: CDR1 LNHNV, CDR2 YYDKDF (reference sequence).

The chain couples TRBV7-2 to TRBJ2-7, with TRBD1 identical over 8 bases. The CDR3 spans 14 residues. V trimming: 3 bases; J trimming: 4 bases; junction bases outside the gene matches: 5. Germline CDR1 SGHTA, CDR2 FQGNSA. CDR3 loop: CASSLGQASYEQYF. The CDR3 coding sequence is TGTGCCAGCAGCTTGGGACAGGCGTCTTACGAGCAGTACTTC.

The V call is TRBV6-4, the J call TRBJ2-6, with D uncertain. The CDR3 contains 16 residues. The V gene's germline CDR1 is MRHNA and CDR2 SNTAGT. Between the trimmed V and J ends, which lost 0 bases and 2 bases, there was a span of 8 bases. In DNA, the CDR3 is TGTGCCAGCAGTGACTCAGCCCGCACTGGGGCCAACGTCCTGACTTTC. It specifies CASSDSARTGANVLTF.

The J gene is TRBJ1-2, the V gene TRBV7-9, with 9 positions matching TRBD1. After removal of 6 bases from V and 3 bases from J, the junction contained 8 bases not matched to a gene. In germline, CDR1 is SEHNR, CDR2 FQNEAQ (reference sequence). CDR3 size: 15 residues. The chain's CDR3 is CASREPGQGDYGYTF. CDR3 nucleotide sequence: TGTGCCAGCAGGGAACCGGGACAGGGCGACTATGGCTACACCTTC. Supplemented by reference TRBV7-9 and TRBJ1-2, the full variable domain reads DTGVSQNPRHKITKRGQNVTFRCDPISEHNRLYWYRQTLGQGPEFLTYFQNEAQLEKSRLLSDRFSAERPKGSFSTLEIQRTEQGDSAMYLCASREPGQGDYGYTFGSGTRLTVV.

The CDR3 loop is CASSPRLALGDTQYF. As DNA, the CDR3 is TGTGCCAGCAGTCCTCGACTAGCGCTCGGTGATACGCAGTATTTT. The chain links TRBV3-1 (or the pseudogene TRBV3-2) to TRBJ2-3; 8 nucleotides line up with TRBD2. The CDR3 totals 15 residues. Germline-derived CDR1 and CDR2 are LGHDT and YNNKEL (reference sequence). V shed 6 bases, J shed 6 bases, and the junction held 11 bases outside the gene matches.

This clone has only a few counts. The chain couples TRBV28 to TRBJ1-5; TRBD1 matches 8 bases. V trimming: 6 bases; J trimming: 2 bases; junction bases outside the gene matches: 6. This CDR3 is built from 15 residues. Germline assignment: CDR1 MDHEN and CDR2 SYDVKM. The CDR3 loop is CASRPTGARNQPQHF. In DNA form, the CDR3 reads TGTGCCAGCAGGCCGACAGGGGCGCGCAATCAGCCCCAGCATTTT.

The chain carries TRBV9 and TRBJ2-2; D gene unclear. Germline CDR1 reads SGDLS; CDR2 reads YYNGEE. The CDR3 length is 15 residues. V gave up 1 base and J gave up 6 bases, with 13 bases separating them. DNA of the CDR3: TGTGCCAGCAGCGTAATTAGTACCCTCCCCGGGGAGCTGTTTTTT. Amino acid sequence: CASSVISTLPGELFF.

This clone was detected a few times. This sequence joins TRBV6-5 and TRBJ2-3, with a possible D match to TRBD1 (6 bases). The CDR3 extends over 11 amino acids. From germline, CDR1 is MNHEY and CDR2 SVGAGI. In DNA form, the CDR3 reads TGTGCAACCATGAGGGGGGATACGCAGTATTTT. This gives the protein CATMRGDTQYF.

The chain employs TRBV5-1 and TRBJ1-6, with D possibly matching TRBD1 (6 bases). V lost 0 bases and J 7 bases, leaving 14 bases between the germline ends. Germline loops: CDR1 SGHRS, CDR2 YFSETQ. The CDR3 runs to 16 residues. The CDR3 sequence is CASSLESGEVNSPLHF. The CDR3 DNA reads as TGCGCCAGCAGCTTGGAATCAGGGGAGGTAAATTCACCCCTCCACTTT.

The chain couples TRBV18 to TRBJ1-2; D is undetermined. This CDR3 is built from 14 residues. V lost 6 bases, J lost 4 bases, and 15 bases lay in between. The germline V gene has CDR1 KGHSH and CDR2 LQKENI. This CDR3 is CASSGRSDIYGYTF. CDR3 DNA: TGTGCCAGCTCCGGCCGATCCGACATCTATGGCTACACCTTC.

As for this clone: Other DNA sequences within the sample encode an identical CDR3. The chain joins TRBV3-1 (or the pseudogene TRBV3-2) to TRBJ1-2; 7 bases map to TRBD1. In germline, CDR1 is LGHDT, CDR2 YNNKEL (reference sequence). This CDR3 has 14 amino acids. The trim removed 1 base at V and 4 bases at J, leaving 3 bases unmatched. The CDR3, as DNA: TGTGCCAGCAGCCAAGGGGCAGGGGGCTATGGCTACACCTTC. Encoded protein: CASSQGAGGYGYTF.